This T cell receptor beta chain derives from a study of T cell changes during pregnancy in multiple sclerosis. Germline V CDR1 and CDR2: MNHEY, SMNVEV (reference sequence). V shed 1 base and J 6 bases; nucleotides not matched to a gene: 2. This CDR3 contains 13 residues. Libraries were prepared by immunoSEQ multiplex PCR; TCRdb keeps only in-frame clonotypes and omits some of them. The table lists roughly 42,000 clones, about nine tenths of them singletons. The chain recombines TRBV27 with TRBJ1-2; 7 nucleotides agree with TRBD1. Specimen: CD4+ T cells from peripheral blood mononuclear cells, collected in the second trimester of pregnancy. This clonotype was obtained from a female donor with multiple sclerosis, enrolled in a pregnancy study. The CDR3 nucleotides are TGTGCCAGCAGTTTATTGACAGGGAATGGCTACACCTTC. It encodes CASSLLTGNGYTF.